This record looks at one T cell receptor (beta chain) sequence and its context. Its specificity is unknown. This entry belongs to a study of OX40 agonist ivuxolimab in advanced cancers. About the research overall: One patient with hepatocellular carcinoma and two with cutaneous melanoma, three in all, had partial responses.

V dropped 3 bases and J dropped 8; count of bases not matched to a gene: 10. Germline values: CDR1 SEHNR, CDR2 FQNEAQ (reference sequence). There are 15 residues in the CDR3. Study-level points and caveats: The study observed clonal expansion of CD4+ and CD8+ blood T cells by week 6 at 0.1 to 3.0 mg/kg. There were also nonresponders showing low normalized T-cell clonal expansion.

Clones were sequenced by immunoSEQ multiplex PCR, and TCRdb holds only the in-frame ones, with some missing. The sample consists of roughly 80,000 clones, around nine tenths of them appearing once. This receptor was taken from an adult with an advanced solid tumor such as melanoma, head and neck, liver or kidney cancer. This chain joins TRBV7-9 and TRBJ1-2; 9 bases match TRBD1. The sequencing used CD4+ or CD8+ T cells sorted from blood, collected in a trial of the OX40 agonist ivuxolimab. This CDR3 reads CASSFYRGRSWGYTF. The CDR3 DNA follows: TGTGCCAGCAGCTTTTACAGGGGGCGAAGTTGGGGCTACACCTTC.